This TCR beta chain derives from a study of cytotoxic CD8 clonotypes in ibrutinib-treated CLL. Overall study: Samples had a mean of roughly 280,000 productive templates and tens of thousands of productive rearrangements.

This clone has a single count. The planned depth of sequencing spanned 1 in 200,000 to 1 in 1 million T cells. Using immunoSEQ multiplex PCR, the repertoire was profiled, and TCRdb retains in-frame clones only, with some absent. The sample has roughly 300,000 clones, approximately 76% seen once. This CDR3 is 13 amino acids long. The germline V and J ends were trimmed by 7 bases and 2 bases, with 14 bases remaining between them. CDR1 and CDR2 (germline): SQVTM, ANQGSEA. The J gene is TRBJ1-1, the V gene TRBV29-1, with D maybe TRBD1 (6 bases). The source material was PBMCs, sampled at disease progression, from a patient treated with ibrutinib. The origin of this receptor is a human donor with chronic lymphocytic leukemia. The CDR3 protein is CSGYRVINTEAFF. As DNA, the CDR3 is TGCAGCGGTTACAGGGTGATTAACACTGAAGCTTTCTTT.